This T cell receptor (beta chain) was documented in a study of blood T cell repertoires in COVID-19. V was pared by 4 bases and J by 4 bases, with 11 bases of the junction left unmatched. CDR1 and CDR2 (germline): LGHNA, YNFKEQ. The CDR3 totals 16 residues. TCRdb's copy holds only in-frame clones and misses some; the assay was immunoSEQ multiplex PCR. The sample includes hundreds of thousands of clones, approximately 84% of them seen just once. The sequence was collected from a woman aged 25 to 39 who had recovered from COVID-19. The sequenced sample was PBMCs or T cells enriched from blood (not recorded which). This chain links TRBV4-2 with TRBJ1-2; 8 bases agree with TRBD1. The CDR3 nucleotides read TGTGCCAGCAGCCTAACGCTAGGACAGGGCCTCTATGGCTACACCTTC. The encoded protein is CASSLTLGQGLYGYTF.